The 31 T cell receptor beta chains listed next were all sequenced from one sample in a study of cytomegalovirus exposure and HLA in healthy donors. The PCR contained 60 Vbeta and 13 Jbeta primers. Data came from immunoSEQ multiplex PCR; TCRdb stores just in-frame clones and leaves some out. The sample gives some 99,000 clones, under 75% of which show up once; 1.2% is in the top ten. The sample was PBMCs. These receptors were obtained from a female donor in good health and CMV-seronegative.

This chain connects TRBV6-5 to TRBJ1-2; D is perhaps TRBD1 (5 bases). V lost 2 bases, J lost 1 base, and 14 bases lay in between. The CDR3 spans 16 residues. CDR1 is MNHEY, CDR2 SVGAGI, per germline. The CDR3 protein is CASSYPRQLNNYGYTF. CDR3 DNA sequence: TGTGCCAGCAGTTACCCAAGACAGCTGAATAACTATGGCTACACCTTC.

Notes on this clone: This same CDR3 is encoded by further DNA sequences in the sample. The V gene is TRBV6-5, the J gene TRBJ2-7; D is possibly TRBD1 (5 bases). Germline V gene lookup returns CDR1 MNHEY and CDR2 SVGAGI. The CDR3 sequence is 14 residues long. Between the trimmed V and J ends, which lost 0 bases and 6 bases, there was a span of 12 bases. The CDR3 sequence: CASSYSRVGGEQYF. The CDR3, as DNA: TGTGCCAGCAGTTACTCCAGGGTTGGCGGCGAGCAGTACTTC.

The rearrangement uses TRBV15 and TRBJ1-2; D is ambiguous. Germline CDR1 LNHNV, CDR2 YYDKDF (reference sequence). Trimming stripped 5 bases from V and 0 bases from J, with 13 bases between. The length of the CDR3 is 15 residues. CDR3 sequence reads: CATSRVPAANYGYTF. In nucleotides, the CDR3 is TGTGCCACCAGCCGGGTTCCGGCTGCTAACTATGGCTACACCTTC.

The V call is TRBV29-1, the J call TRBJ1-2, with 8 bases aligning to TRBD1. The CDR3 extends over 12 amino acids. Germline CDR1 reads SQVTM; CDR2 reads ANQGSEA. J lost 4 bases, V lost 5 bases, and 3 bases had no gene match. The CDR3 loop is CSVFDRGYGYTF. The CDR3 DNA reads as TGCAGCGTTTTCGACAGGGGCTATGGCTACACCTTC.

The chain is built from TRBV7-9 and TRBJ1-1; 8 bases map to TRBD1. Germline-derived CDR1 and CDR2 are SEHNR and FQNEAQ (reference sequence). The CDR3 spans 12 residues. V trimming: 10 bases; J trimming: 3 bases; junction bases outside the gene matches: 4. DNA for the CDR3: TGTGCCACCGCAGGGGGCTACACTGAAGCTTTCTTT. Translation gives CATAGGYTEAFF.

The chain couples TRBV27 to TRBJ1-2; 7 nucleotides match TRBD1. Trimming took 3 bases from V and 6 from J; bases not matched to a gene: 7. CDR1 and CDR2 (germline): MNHEY, SMNVEV (reference sequence). The CDR3 sequence is 14 residues long. The chain's CDR3 is CASSFKGGADGYTF. The CDR3 region has the DNA TGTGCCAGCAGTTTTAAAGGGGGCGCGGATGGCTACACCTTC.

This clone was recorded a few times. V gene TRBV7-6 combines with J gene TRBJ2-1, with 7 bases matching TRBD1. Germline V CDR1 and CDR2: SGHVS, FNYEAQ. The CDR3 consists of 16 residues. V was clipped by 3 bases and J by 3 bases; unmatched bases: 8. CDR3 bases: TGTGCCAGCAGCTTCTCCTCAGGGGGAGACTACAATGAGCAGTTCTTC. Amino acid sequence: CASSFSSGGDYNEQFF.

This sequence joins TRBV10-2 and TRBJ2-7; D is perhaps TRBD2 (6 bases). The germline V gene has CDR1 WSHSY and CDR2 SAAADI. V was clipped by 8 bases and J by 3 bases, with 20 bases between them. The CDR3 is 15 amino acids. CDR3 coding DNA: TGCGCCAGCCTCCCGGGGAGCGGGCGCCGCTACGAGCAGTACTTC. Translating gives CASLPGSGRRYEQYF.

V is TRBV28 and J is TRBJ2-1, with a tentative D call TRBD2 (5 bases). The germline gives CDR1 MDHEN, CDR2 SYDVKM. V lost 3 bases to trimming and J lost 5 bases, with 17 bases between them. There are 16 residues in the CDR3. The CDR3 protein is CASSLTRLAQDNEQFF. CDR3 nucleotide sequence: TGTGCCAGCAGTTTGACCCGGCTAGCTCAAGACAATGAGCAGTTCTTC.

The V gene is TRBV6-5, the J gene TRBJ2-5; tentative D call: TRBD1 (6 bases). The ends were cut back, 4 bases at V and 2 bases at J, with 11 bases in the middle. In germline, CDR1 is MNHEY, CDR2 SVGAGI. This CDR3 is 14 amino acids long. This CDR3 is CASSSTGFQETQYF. The CDR3 nucleotides are TGTGCCAGCAGTTCTACAGGGTTTCAAGAGACCCAGTACTTC.

V is TRBV19 and J is TRBJ2-7; D is unresolved. The CDR3 extends over 15 amino acids. Germline-derived CDR1 and CDR2 are LNHDA and SQIVND (reference sequence). Trimming cost V 2 bases and J 2 bases, with 13 bases left between them. The CDR3 DNA reads TGTGCCAGTAGTATACAAGGTGGCGGTACCTACGAGCAGTACTTC. Amino acid sequence: CASSIQGGGTYEQYF.

This clone has only a few counts. The CDR3 DNA reads TGTGCCACCAGCAGAGCCCCCGGGACAGGGGGAAACAATGAGCAGTTCTTC. Protein: CATSRAPGTGGNNEQFF. The V and J genes are TRBV15 and TRBJ2-1; 11 nucleotides align to TRBD1. The CDR3 has 17 amino acids. Losses at the gene ends were 1 base for V and 5 bases for J; bases not matched to a gene: 7. CDR1 and CDR2 from the germline V gene are LNHNV and YYDKDF (reference sequence).

The chain couples TRBV5-1 to TRBJ1-1, with TRBD1 matching over 8 bases. Germline V gene sequence: CDR1 SGHRS, CDR2 YFSETQ. CDR3 length: 14 amino acids. Trimming cost V 3 bases and J 1 base; bases outside gene matches: 2. CDR3 nucleotide sequence: TGCGCCAGCAGCTCCGGACAGGGGAACACTGAAGCTTTCTTT. Its translation is CASSSGQGNTEAFF.

The chain is built from TRBV28 and TRBJ2-7, with 10 bases identical to TRBD2. Germline V lookup: CDR1 MDHEN, CDR2 SYDVKM. V lost 4 bases to trimming and J lost 5 bases; unmatched junction nucleotides: 8. There are 15 residues in the CDR3. The CDR3 spells CASSSSGTSAHEQYF. As DNA, the CDR3 is TGTGCCAGCAGTTCCTCCGGGACTAGCGCCCACGAGCAGTACTTC. Looking up the rest from reference TRBV28 and TRBJ2-7 gives the full variable domain: DVKVTQSSRYLVKRTGEKVFLECVQDMDHENMFWYRQDPGLGLRLIYFSYDVKMKEKGDIPEGYSVSREKKERFSLILESASTNQTSMYLCASSSSGTSAHEQYFGPGTRLTVT.

The chain uses TRBV30 and TRBJ1-2; 7 bases match TRBD1. The CDR3 is 14 residues long. The V gene's germline CDR1 is GTSNPN and CDR2 SVGIG (reference sequence). V shed 1 base and J 5 bases; nucleotides not matched to a gene: 7. CDR3 nucleotide sequence: TGTGCCTGGAGTGGCCCAGACAGGGTATATGGCTACACCTTC. It translates to CAWSGPDRVYGYTF.

V usage is TRBV13 and J usage is TRBJ2-4; tentative D call: TRBD1 (6 bases). The germline CDR1 and CDR2 sequences are PRHDT and FYEKMQ (reference sequence). V lost 2 bases to trimming and J lost 0 bases, with 14 bases between them. The length of the CDR3 is 17 residues. This chain's CDR3 is CASSLPNLGAAKNIQYF. The CDR3 DNA is TGTGCCAGCAGCTTACCCAACTTGGGGGCAGCCAAAAACATTCAGTACTTC.

A single count supports this clone. The rearrangement links TRBV18 to TRBJ2-3; D is possibly TRBD1 (6 bases). Per the germline V gene, CDR1 is KGHSH and CDR2 is LQKENI. The CDR3 has 17 amino acids. V shed 3 bases and J shed 0 bases, with 16 bases lying between them. CDR3 region: CASSPQLQGTSTDTQYF. The DNA of the CDR3 is TGTGCCAGCTCACCTCAACTCCAGGGGACAAGCACAGATACGCAGTATTTT.

This chain connects TRBV20-1 to TRBJ1-1, with D perhaps matching TRBD1 (5 bases). V was trimmed by 3 bases and J by 6 bases, leaving 8 bases between them. Per germline, CDR1 DFQATT and CDR2 SNEGSKA (reference sequence). The CDR3 totals 11 residues. CDR3 amino acids: CSARGPSEAFF. In DNA, the CDR3 is TGCAGTGCTAGGGGGCCCTCTGAAGCTTTCTTT.

CDR3 nucleotides: TGTGCCAGCAGCAGTAGTACGTGGGACAGGGGGCCGAGTGAGCAGTACTTC. It translates to CASSSSTWDRGPSEQYF. This chain connects TRBV7-9 to TRBJ2-7, with 12 nucleotides matching TRBD1. Germline CDR1 SEHNR, CDR2 FQNEAQ (reference sequence). V lost 5 bases and J lost 7; bases outside the gene matches: 15. CDR3 length: 17 residues. Together with reference TRBV7-9 and TRBJ2-7, the CDR3 gives the full variable domain: DTGVSQNPRHKITKRGQNVTFRCDPISEHNRLYWYRQTLGQGPEFLTYFQNEAQLEKSRLLSDRFSAERPKGSFSTLEIQRTEQGDSAMYLCASSSSTWDRGPSEQYFGPGTRLTVT.

This clone has a single count. The chain combines TRBV5-6 with TRBJ1-6; D gene uncertain. Germline V gene data show CDR1 as SGHDT and CDR2 as YYEEEE. Trimming cost V 5 bases and J 3 bases, with 9 bases left between them. The CDR3 loop spans 14 amino acids. The CDR3 sequence: CASRPTHYNSPLHF. CDR3 DNA: TGTGCCAGCAGGCCGACACACTATAATTCACCCCTCCACTTT.

The rearrangement links TRBV10-1 to TRBJ1-3; D gene ambiguous. The CDR3 runs to 15 residues. The germline CDR1 and CDR2 sequences are WNHNN and SYGVQD (reference sequence). Trimming cost V 3 bases and J 0 bases, with 9 bases left between them. DNA for the CDR3: TGCGCCAGCAGTGACTACGGAGCCTCTGGAAACACCATATATTTT. Protein sequence: CASSDYGASGNTIYF.

CDR3 bases: TGTGCCAGCAGCTTGAGCACAGGGGGCATCGGGGAGCTGTTTTTT. This sequence encodes CASSLSTGGIGELFF. V usage is TRBV7-6 and J usage is TRBJ2-2, with 9 positions matching TRBD1. Per germline, CDR1 SGHVS and CDR2 FNYEAQ. The CDR3 has 15 amino acids. The V segment lost 3 bases and the J segment 7 bases; nucleotides outside the gene matches: 6.

This chain connects TRBV15 to TRBJ1-5; possible D gene TRBD1, 5 bases. In germline, CDR1 is LNHNV, CDR2 YYDKDF (reference sequence). The CDR3 sequence is 15 residues long. V was pared by 0 bases and J by 7 bases, with 13 bases between. The CDR3 DNA reads as TGTGCCACCAGCAGAGATGTCAGGGATGGACAGCCCCAGCATTTT. Protein: CATSRDVRDGQPQHF.

J is TRBJ2-1 and V is TRBV18; 8 bases fit TRBD1. Unmatched junction bases numbered 4, after V lost 0 bases and J lost 3 bases. The germline V gene encodes CDR1 KGHSH and CDR2 LQKENI. The CDR3 runs to 16 residues. The CDR3 DNA reads as TGTGCCAGCTCACCACCTGGACAGGGTAACTACAATGAGCAGTTCTTC. Encoded protein: CASSPPGQGNYNEQFF.

V and J are TRBV5-1 and TRBJ2-3; the match to TRBD2 covers 9 bases. CDR3 length: 16 amino acids. Germline V gene lookup returns CDR1 SGHRS and CDR2 YFSETQ. V gave up 0 bases and J gave up 4 bases; unmatched junction bases: 6. This chain's CDR3 is CASSLAGAGGADTQYF. Here the CDR3 DNA reads TGCGCCAGCAGCTTGGCCGGGGCGGGAGGGGCAGATACGCAGTATTTT.

The V call is TRBV2, the J call TRBJ2-7; weak D call: TRBD1 (5 bases). The CDR3 sequence is 14 residues long. Germline CDR1 and CDR2: SNHLY and FYNNEI. V was trimmed by 8 bases and J by 4 bases, leaving 18 bases between them. The CDR3 region is CASRRAGKEYEQYF. Written as DNA, the CDR3 is TGTGCCAGCCGTCGGGCAGGGAAGGAGTACGAGCAGTACTTC.

This clone was observed a few times. This sequence joins TRBV2 and TRBJ1-1; tentative D call: TRBD1 (5 bases). This CDR3 has 14 amino acids. Trimming stripped 6 bases from V and 5 bases from J, with 16 bases between. Germline values: CDR1 SNHLY, CDR2 FYNNEI. The CDR3 protein is CASRDSGGVTEAFF. The CDR3 DNA reads TGTGCCAGCAGGGACTCTGGGGGGGTAACTGAAGCTTTCTTT.

J is TRBJ1-1 and V is TRBV11-3, with D tentatively TRBD1 (5 bases). Trimming took off 2 bases at V and 7 bases at J, with 11 bases between the two ends. The germline gives CDR1 SGHNT, CDR2 YENEEA. The CDR3 is made up of 13 amino acids. In nucleotides, the CDR3 is TGTGCCAGCAGCTTAAACAGGCTGAGTGAAGCTTTCTTT. Translated, it gives CASSLNRLSEAFF.

The chain joins TRBV5-1 to TRBJ1-4, with 11 bases fitting TRBD1. The V gene's germline CDR1 is SGHRS and CDR2 YFSETQ. The length of the CDR3 is 14 residues. Unmatched junction bases numbered 2, after V lost 4 bases and J lost 6 bases. The CDR3 bases are TGCGCCAGCAGCATGGGACAGGGGGATGAAAAACTGTTTTTT. Translating gives CASSMGQGDEKLFF.

The rearrangement links TRBV10-2 to TRBJ2-2, with 10 bases fitting TRBD2. This CDR3 is built from 18 residues. Germline values: CDR1 WSHSY, CDR2 SAAADI. The V segment lost 2 bases and the J segment 6 bases; nucleotides outside the gene matches: 12. The DNA of the CDR3 is TGCGCCAGCAGTGAGGGGCTAGCGGGAGCTTATTCGGCCGGGGAGCTGTTTTTT. It yields the protein CASSEGLAGAYSAGELFF.

The V call is TRBV7-9, the J call TRBJ1-1; possibly TRBD1 for D (6 bases). In germline, CDR1 is SEHNR, CDR2 FQNEAQ (reference sequence). The CDR3 loop spans 15 amino acids. Trimming removed 3 bases at V and 1 base at J, with 12 bases between. The CDR3 DNA sequence: TGTGCCAGCAGCTTGGCCGGGACACGGAACACTGAAGCTTTCTTT. This encodes CASSLAGTRNTEAFF.